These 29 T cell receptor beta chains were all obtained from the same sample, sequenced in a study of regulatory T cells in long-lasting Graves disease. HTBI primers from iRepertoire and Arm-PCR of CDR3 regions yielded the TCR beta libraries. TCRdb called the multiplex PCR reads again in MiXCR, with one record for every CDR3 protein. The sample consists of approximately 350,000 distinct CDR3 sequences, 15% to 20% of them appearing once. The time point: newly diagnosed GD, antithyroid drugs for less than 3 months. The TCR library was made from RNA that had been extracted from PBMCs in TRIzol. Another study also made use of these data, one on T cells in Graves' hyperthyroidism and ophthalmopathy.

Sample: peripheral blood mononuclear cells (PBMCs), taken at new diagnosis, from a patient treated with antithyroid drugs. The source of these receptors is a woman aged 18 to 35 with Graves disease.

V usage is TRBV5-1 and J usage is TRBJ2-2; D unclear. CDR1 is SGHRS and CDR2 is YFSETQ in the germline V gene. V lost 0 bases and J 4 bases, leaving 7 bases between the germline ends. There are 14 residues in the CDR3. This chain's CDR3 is CASSLAPSTGELFF. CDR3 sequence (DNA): TGCGCCAGCAGCTTGGCCCCGAGCACCGGGGAGCTGTTTTTT.

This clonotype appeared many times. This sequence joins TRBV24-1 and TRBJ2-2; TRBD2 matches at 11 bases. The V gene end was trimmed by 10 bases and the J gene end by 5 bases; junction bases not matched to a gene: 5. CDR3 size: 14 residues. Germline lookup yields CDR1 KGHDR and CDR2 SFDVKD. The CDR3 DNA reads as TGTGCCACGACTAGCGGGGAGGGGACCGGGGAGCTGTTTTTT. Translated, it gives CATTSGEGTGELFF.

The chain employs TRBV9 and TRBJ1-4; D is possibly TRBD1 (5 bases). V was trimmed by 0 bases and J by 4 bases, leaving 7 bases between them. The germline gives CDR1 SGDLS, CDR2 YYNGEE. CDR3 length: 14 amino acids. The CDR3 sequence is CASSVGDGNEKLFF. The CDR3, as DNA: TGTGCCAGCAGCGTAGGGGACGGTAATGAAAAACTGTTTTTT.

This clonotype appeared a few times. The CDR3 region is CASSPTGLHGYTF. As DNA, the CDR3 is TGTGCCAGCAGCCCTACAGGGTTGCACGGCTACACCTTC. The chain is built from TRBV12-3 or TRBV12-4 and TRBJ1-2, with a tentative D call TRBD1 (6 bases). Between the trimmed V and J ends, which lost 6 bases and 8 bases, there was a span of 16 bases. This CDR3 is 13 amino acids long.

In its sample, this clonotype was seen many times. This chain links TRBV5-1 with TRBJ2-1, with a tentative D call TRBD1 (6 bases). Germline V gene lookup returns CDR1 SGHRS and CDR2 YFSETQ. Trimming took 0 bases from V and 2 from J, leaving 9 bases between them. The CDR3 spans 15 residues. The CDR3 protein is CASSLEGHPYNEQFF. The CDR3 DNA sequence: TGCGCCAGCAGCTTGGAGGGACACCCCTACAATGAGCAGTTCTTC. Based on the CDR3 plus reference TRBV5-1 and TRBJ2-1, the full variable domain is KAGVTQTPRYLIKTRGQQVTLSCSPISGHRSVSWYQQTPGQGLQFLFEYFSETQRNKGNFPGRFSGRQFSNSRSEMNVSTLELGDSALYLCASSLEGHPYNEQFFGPGTRLTVL.

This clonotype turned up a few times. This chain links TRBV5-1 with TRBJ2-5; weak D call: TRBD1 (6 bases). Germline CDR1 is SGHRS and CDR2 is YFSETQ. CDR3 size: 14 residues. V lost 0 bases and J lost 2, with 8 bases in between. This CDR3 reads CASSLVDSQETQYF. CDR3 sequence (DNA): TGCGCCAGCAGCTTGGTGGACAGTCAAGAGACCCAGTACTTC.

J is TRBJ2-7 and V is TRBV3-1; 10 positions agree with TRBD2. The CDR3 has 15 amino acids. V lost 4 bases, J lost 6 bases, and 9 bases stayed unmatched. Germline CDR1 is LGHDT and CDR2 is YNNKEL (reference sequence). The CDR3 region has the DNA TGTGCCAGCAGCCCCCGAAGCGGGGGGGCAAGCGAGCAGTACTTC. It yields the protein CASSPRSGGASEQYF.

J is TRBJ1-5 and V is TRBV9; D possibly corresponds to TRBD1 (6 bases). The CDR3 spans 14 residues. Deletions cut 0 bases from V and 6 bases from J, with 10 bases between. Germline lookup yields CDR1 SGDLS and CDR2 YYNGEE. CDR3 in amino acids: CASSVGGGSQPQHF. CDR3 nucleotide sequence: TGTGCCAGCAGCGTAGGAGGGGGGAGTCAGCCCCAGCATTTT. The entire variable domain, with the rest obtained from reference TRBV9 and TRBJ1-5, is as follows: DSGVTQTPKHLITATGQRVTLRCSPRSGDLSVYWYQQSLDQGLQFLIQYYNGEERAKGNILERFSAQQFPDLHSELNLSSLELGDSALYFCASSVGGGSQPQHFGDGTRLSIL.

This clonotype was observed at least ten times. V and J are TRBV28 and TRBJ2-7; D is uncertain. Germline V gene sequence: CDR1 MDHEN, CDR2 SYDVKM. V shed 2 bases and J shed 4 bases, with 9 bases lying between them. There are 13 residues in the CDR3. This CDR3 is CASSLGHDYEQYF. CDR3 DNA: TGTGCCAGCAGTTTAGGTCACGATTACGAGCAGTACTTC.

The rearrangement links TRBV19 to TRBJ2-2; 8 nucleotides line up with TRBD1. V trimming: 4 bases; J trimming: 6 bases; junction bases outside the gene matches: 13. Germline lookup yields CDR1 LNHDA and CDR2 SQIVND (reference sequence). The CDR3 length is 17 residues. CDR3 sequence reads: CASSTFPGQASSGELFF. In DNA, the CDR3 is TGTGCCAGTAGTACCTTTCCGGGACAGGCGTCTTCCGGGGAGCTGTTTTTT. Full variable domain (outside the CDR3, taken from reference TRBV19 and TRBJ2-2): DGGITQSPKYLFRKEGQNVTLSCEQNLNHDAMYWYRQDPGQGLRLIYYSQIVNDFQKGDIAEGYSVSREKKESFPLTVTSAQKNPTAFYLCASSTFPGQASSGELFFGEGSRLTVL.

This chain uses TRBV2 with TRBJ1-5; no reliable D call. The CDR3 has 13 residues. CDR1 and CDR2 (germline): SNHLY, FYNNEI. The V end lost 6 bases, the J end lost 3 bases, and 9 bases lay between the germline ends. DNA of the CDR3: TGTGCCAGCAGGGATAGGGTCAATCAGCCCCAGCATTTT. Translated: CASRDRVNQPQHF.

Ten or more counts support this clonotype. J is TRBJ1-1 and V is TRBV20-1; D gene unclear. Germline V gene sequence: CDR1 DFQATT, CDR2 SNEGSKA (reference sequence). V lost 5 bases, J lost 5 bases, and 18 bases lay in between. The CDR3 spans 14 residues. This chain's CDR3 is CSAAPGGRVTEAFF. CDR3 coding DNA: TGCAGTGCTGCCCCCGGCGGGCGCGTGACTGAAGCTTTCTTT.

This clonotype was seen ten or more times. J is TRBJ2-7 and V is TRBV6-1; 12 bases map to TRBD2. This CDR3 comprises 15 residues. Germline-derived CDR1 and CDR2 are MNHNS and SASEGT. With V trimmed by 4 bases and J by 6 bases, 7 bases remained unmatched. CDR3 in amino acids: CASSVTSGGTGEQYF. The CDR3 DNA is TGTGCCAGCAGTGTTACTAGCGGGGGGACGGGCGAGCAGTACTTC.

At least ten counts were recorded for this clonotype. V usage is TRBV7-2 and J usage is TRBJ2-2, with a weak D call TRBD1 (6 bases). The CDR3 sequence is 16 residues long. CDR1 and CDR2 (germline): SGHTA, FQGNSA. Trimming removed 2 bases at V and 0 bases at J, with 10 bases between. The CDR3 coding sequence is TGTGCCAGCAGCTTAACAGGGATGCCGAACACCGGGGAGCTGTTTTTT. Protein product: CASSLTGMPNTGELFF.

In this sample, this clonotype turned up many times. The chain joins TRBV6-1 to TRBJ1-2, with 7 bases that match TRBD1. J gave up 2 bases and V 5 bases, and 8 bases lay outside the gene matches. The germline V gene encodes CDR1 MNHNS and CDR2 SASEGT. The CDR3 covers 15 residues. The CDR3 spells CASSPLGQPNYGYTF. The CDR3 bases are TGTGCCAGCAGTCCCTTGGGACAGCCAAACTATGGCTACACCTTC.

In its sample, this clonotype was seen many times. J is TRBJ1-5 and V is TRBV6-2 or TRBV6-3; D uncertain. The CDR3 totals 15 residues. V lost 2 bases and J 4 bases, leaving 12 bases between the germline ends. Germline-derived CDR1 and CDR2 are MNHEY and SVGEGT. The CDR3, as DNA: TGTGCCAGCAGTTACCCCCGGACGGATAATCAGCCCCAGCATTTT. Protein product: CASSYPRTDNQPQHF.

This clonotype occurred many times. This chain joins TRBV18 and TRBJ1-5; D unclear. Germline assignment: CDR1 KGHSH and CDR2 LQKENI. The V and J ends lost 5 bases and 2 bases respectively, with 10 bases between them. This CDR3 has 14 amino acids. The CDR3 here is CASSADFGNQPQHF. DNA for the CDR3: TGTGCCAGCTCAGCGGATTTCGGCAATCAGCCCCAGCATTTT.

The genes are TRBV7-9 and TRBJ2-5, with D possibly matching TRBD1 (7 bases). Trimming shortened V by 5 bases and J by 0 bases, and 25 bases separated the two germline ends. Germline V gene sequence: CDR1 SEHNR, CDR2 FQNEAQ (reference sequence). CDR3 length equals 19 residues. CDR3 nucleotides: TGTGCCAGCAGCAAATGGACTAAAAAGGGGGCGTTATACCAAGAGACCCAGTACTTC. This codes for CASSKWTKKGALYQETQYF.

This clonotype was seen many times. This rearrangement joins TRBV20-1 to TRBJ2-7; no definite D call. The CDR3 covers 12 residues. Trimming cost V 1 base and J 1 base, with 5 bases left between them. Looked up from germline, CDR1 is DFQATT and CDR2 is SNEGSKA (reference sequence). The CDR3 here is CSARVVSYEQYF. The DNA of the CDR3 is TGCAGTGCTAGAGTCGTATCCTACGAGCAGTACTTC.

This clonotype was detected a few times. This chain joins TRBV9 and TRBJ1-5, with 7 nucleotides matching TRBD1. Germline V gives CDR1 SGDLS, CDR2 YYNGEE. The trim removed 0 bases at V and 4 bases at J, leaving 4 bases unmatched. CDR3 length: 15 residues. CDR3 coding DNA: TGTGCCAGCAGCGTAGGACAGGGTTGGAATCAGCCCCAGCATTTT. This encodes CASSVGQGWNQPQHF.

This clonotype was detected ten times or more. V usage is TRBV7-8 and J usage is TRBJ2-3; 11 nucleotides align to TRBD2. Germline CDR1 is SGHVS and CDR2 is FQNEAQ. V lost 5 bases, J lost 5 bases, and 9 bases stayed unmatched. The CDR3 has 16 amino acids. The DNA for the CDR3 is TGTGCCAGCAGCCCGCAGCTAGCGGGGGGCTTAGATACGCAGTATTTT. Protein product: CASSPQLAGGLDTQYF. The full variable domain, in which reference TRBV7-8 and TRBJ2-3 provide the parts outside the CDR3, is GAGVSQSPRYKVAKRGQDVALRCDPISGHVSLFWYQQALGQGPEFLTYFQNEAQLDKSGLPSDRFFAERPEGSVSTLKIQRTQQEDSAVYLCASSPQLAGGLDTQYFGPGTRLTVL.

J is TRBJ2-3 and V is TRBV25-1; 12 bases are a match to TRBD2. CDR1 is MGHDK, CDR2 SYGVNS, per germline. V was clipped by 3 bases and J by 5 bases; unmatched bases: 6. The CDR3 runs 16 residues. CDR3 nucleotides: TGTGCCAGCAGTGATAGGTCTAGCGGGAGGGGAGATACGCAGTATTTT. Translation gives CASSDRSSGRGDTQYF.

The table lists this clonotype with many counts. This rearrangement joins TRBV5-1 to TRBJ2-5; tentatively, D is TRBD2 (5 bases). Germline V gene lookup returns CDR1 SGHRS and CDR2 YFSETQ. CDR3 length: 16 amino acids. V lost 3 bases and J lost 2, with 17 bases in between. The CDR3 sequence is CASSYHPEADQETQYF. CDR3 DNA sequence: TGCGCCAGCAGCTACCACCCTGAAGCGGATCAAGAGACCCAGTACTTC.

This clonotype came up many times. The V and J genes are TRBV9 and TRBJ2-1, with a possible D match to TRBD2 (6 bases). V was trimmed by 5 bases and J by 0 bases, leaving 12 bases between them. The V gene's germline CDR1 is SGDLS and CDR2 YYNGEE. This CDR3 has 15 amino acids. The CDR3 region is CASSRDSLSYNEQFF. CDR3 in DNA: TGTGCCAGCAGTAGGGACTCCCTCTCCTACAATGAGCAGTTCTTC.

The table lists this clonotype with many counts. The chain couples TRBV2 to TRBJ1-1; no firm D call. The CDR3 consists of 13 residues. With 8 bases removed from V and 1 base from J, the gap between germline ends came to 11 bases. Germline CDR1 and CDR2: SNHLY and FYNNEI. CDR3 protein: CASVTVTNTEAFF. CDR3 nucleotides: TGTGCCAGCGTTACGGTGACGAACACTGAAGCTTTCTTT.

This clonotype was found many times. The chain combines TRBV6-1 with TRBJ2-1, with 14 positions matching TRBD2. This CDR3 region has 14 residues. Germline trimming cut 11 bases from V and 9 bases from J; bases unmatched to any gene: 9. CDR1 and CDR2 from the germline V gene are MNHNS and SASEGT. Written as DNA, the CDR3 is TGTGCCGGCGGACTAGCGGGAGGTAGCAGTGAGCAGTTCTTC. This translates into CAGGLAGGSSEQFF.

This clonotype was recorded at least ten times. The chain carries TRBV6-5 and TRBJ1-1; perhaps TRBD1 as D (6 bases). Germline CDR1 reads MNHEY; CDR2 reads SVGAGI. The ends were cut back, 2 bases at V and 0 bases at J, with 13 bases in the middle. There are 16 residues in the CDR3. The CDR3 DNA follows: TGTGCCAGCAGTTACCGACCCGGGGGCCTGAACACTGAAGCTTTCTTT. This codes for CASSYRPGGLNTEAFF.

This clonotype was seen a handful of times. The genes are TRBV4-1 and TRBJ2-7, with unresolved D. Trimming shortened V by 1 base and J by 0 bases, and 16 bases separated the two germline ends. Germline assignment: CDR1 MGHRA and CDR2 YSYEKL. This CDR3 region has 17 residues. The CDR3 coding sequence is TGCGCCAGCAGCCAAGCTCACGGCACGCAGAGCTCCTACGAGCAGTACTTC. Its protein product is CASSQAHGTQSSYEQYF.

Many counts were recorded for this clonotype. The CDR3 nucleotides are TGTGCCAGCAGCTTAGATACGATGAATGAGCAGTTCTTC. Its protein product is CASSLDTMNEQFF. The chain couples TRBV11-3 to TRBJ2-1; D not resolved. The germline CDR1 and CDR2 sequences are SGHNT and YENEEA. V lost 0 bases and J lost 7, with 7 bases in between. The CDR3 sequence is 13 residues long.